These 25 T cell receptor beta chains originate from one sample sequenced in a study of blood T cell repertoires in COVID-19. Clones were sequenced by immunoSEQ multiplex PCR, and TCRdb holds only the in-frame ones, with some missing. The data show some 130,000 clones, with around 80% seen just once and approximately 2% held by the top ten. Sequencing input: peripheral blood. Receptor source: a man in his 70s with acute or convalescent COVID-19.

The chain links TRBV29-1 to TRBJ1-1, with unresolved D. CDR3 length equals 14 residues. CDR1 and CDR2 from the germline V gene are SQVTM and ANQGSEA. Trimming cost V 7 bases and J 3 bases, with 18 bases left between them. CDR3 sequence: CSAELRPGDTEAFF. CDR3 sequence (DNA): TGCAGCGCAGAACTCCGACCCGGAGACACTGAAGCTTTCTTT.

This sequence joins TRBV11-2 and TRBJ1-1; D is unclear. CDR1 is SGHAT, CDR2 FQNNGV, per germline. The CDR3 has 15 amino acids. V was pared by 0 bases and J by 2 bases, with 10 bases between. CDR3 bases: TGTGCCAGCAGCTTAGAGGCCCTTACCAACACTGAAGCTTTCTTT. Its translation: CASSLEALTNTEAFF.

The chain employs TRBV10-3 and TRBJ2-1; 7 bases are shared with TRBD1. V lost 6 bases to trimming and J lost 8 bases; unmatched junction nucleotides: 10. Germline assignment: CDR1 ENHRY and CDR2 SYGVKD. The CDR3 has 14 amino acids. Here the CDR3 reads CAIRDPGGDDEQFF. The CDR3 DNA sequence: TGTGCCATCAGGGACCCAGGGGGAGACGATGAGCAGTTCTTC.

The V gene is TRBV18, the J gene TRBJ2-4, with no clear D. This CDR3 has 11 residues. V lost 2 bases and J 8 bases, leaving 4 bases between the germline ends. The V gene's germline CDR1 is KGHSH and CDR2 LQKENI. CDR3 DNA: TGTGCCAGCTCACCAGGAGACATTCAGTACTTC. Translation: CASSPGDIQYF.

The chain couples TRBV18 to TRBJ1-2; D might be TRBD1 (5 bases). The V end was cut by 0 bases, the J end by 6 bases, with 17 bases between. CDR3 length: 16 amino acids. Germline CDR1 reads KGHSH; CDR2 reads LQKENI. The CDR3 sequence: CASSPPYPGKTDGYTF. The CDR3, as DNA: TGTGCCAGCTCACCACCCTATCCAGGGAAGACGGATGGCTACACCTTC.

This chain links TRBV28 with TRBJ1-1; unclear D gene. Trimming removed 5 bases at V and 0 bases at J, with 13 bases between. CDR1 and CDR2 (germline): MDHEN, SYDVKM. This CDR3 contains 15 residues. The CDR3 DNA reads TGTGCCAGCAGTCCCGTCGCACTCCTGAACACTGAAGCTTTCTTT. This codes for CASSPVALLNTEAFF.

The V gene is TRBV6-5, the J gene TRBJ2-7; TRBD2 agrees at 13 bases. The junction had 9 bases not matched to a gene; V was cut back by 6 bases and J by 7 bases. The CDR3 extends over 15 amino acids. The germline gives CDR1 MNHEY, CDR2 SVGAGI. This CDR3 reads CASSLGLAGVGEQYF. In nucleotides, the CDR3 is TGTGCCAGCAGCCTCGGACTAGCGGGGGTGGGAGAGCAGTACTTC.

This rearrangement joins TRBV7-9 to TRBJ2-5; 8 bases fit TRBD1. Germline assignment: CDR1 SEHNR and CDR2 FQNEAQ (reference sequence). The CDR3 covers 13 residues. V was pared by 3 bases and J by 4 bases, with 1 base of the junction left unmatched. The CDR3 loop reads CASSFDRGETQYF. The DNA for the CDR3 is TGTGCCAGCAGCTTTGACAGGGGAGAGACCCAGTACTTC.

The genes are TRBV11-2 and TRBJ1-4; TRBD1 agrees at 9 bases. Trimming took 4 bases from V and 7 from J; bases not matched to a gene: 7. This CDR3 spans 15 amino acids. In germline, CDR1 is SGHAT, CDR2 FQNNGV. The CDR3 coding sequence is TGTGCCAGCAGCTATAGGACAGGGGAGGGTGAAAAACTGTTTTTT. Residues: CASSYRTGEGEKLFF.

This chain joins TRBV5-1 and TRBJ2-1, with D possibly being TRBD2 (5 bases). V lost 0 bases and J 4 bases, leaving 11 bases between the germline ends. CDR1 is SGHRS, CDR2 YFSETQ, per germline. This CDR3 contains 15 residues. CDR3: CASSLGGPLYNEQFF. The DNA of the CDR3 is TGCGCCAGCAGCTTGGGAGGGCCCCTTTACAATGAGCAGTTCTTC.

The rearrangement links TRBV5-1 to TRBJ1-1; 9 nucleotides line up with TRBD1. This CDR3 spans 19 amino acids. CDR1 and CDR2 (germline): SGHRS, YFSETQ. V trimming: 0 bases; J trimming: 1 base; junction bases outside the gene matches: 13. The chain's CDR3 is CASSLVWSGNRGQNTEAFF. CDR3 nucleotide sequence: TGCGCCAGCAGCTTGGTATGGTCGGGGAACAGGGGGCAGAACACTGAAGCTTTCTTT.

The gene calls are TRBV28 and TRBJ2-2, with D perhaps matching TRBD2 (7 bases). Trimming took off 5 bases at V and 0 bases at J, with 19 bases between the two ends. This CDR3 contains 18 residues. Germline CDR1 MDHEN, CDR2 SYDVKM. CDR3 residues: CASSGTGASGPNTGELFF. CDR3 bases: TGTGCCAGCAGTGGGACGGGGGCTAGCGGACCGAACACCGGGGAGCTGTTTTTT.

This clone occurred once. This chain joins TRBV19 and TRBJ1-5; unclear D gene. Between the trimmed V and J ends, which lost 1 base and 3 bases, there was a span of 10 bases. Germline V lookup: CDR1 LNHDA, CDR2 SQIVND (reference sequence). CDR3 length equals 15 residues. The CDR3 DNA reads TGTGCCAGTAGTATAGGTCCCGTCTACAATCAGCCCCAGCATTTT. Its protein is CASSIGPVYNQPQHF.

The chain links TRBV5-4 to TRBJ2-3, with TRBD2 matching 8 bases. Trimming took 1 base from V and 3 from J; bases not matched to a gene: 10. The CDR3 is made up of 17 amino acids. From germline, CDR1 is SGHNT and CDR2 YYREEE (reference sequence). CDR3 residues: CASSLMKAGGRTDTQYF. CDR3 DNA sequence: TGTGCCAGCAGCTTGATGAAGGCGGGGGGCCGGACAGATACGCAGTATTTT.

CDR3: CASSEYSYGYTF. In DNA, the CDR3 is TGTGCCAGCAGTGAATACTCCTATGGCTACACCTTC. V and J are TRBV25-1 and TRBJ1-2; D unresolved. There are 12 residues in the CDR3. Germline CDR1 and CDR2: MGHDK and SYGVNS. V was trimmed by 0 bases and J by 4 bases, leaving 3 bases between them.

This clone was seen more than once but under ten times. This chain links TRBV6-1 with TRBJ2-7; D not resolved. The V end was cut by 3 bases, the J end by 6 bases, with 12 bases between. Germline V gives CDR1 MNHNS, CDR2 SASEGT. This CDR3 contains 13 residues. This CDR3 is CASSESLRLEQYF. CDR3 in DNA: TGTGCCAGCAGTGAGTCCCTGCGACTCGAGCAGTACTTC.

The chain uses TRBV7-9 and TRBJ1-5, with no clear D. V was cut by 8 bases and J by 7 bases, with 9 bases left in between. Germline CDR1 SEHNR, CDR2 FQNEAQ (reference sequence). The CDR3 length is 11 residues. CDR3 loop: CASGPGQPQHF. CDR3 coding DNA: TGTGCCAGCGGGCCAGGCCAGCCCCAGCATTTT.

The chain combines TRBV29-1 with TRBJ2-7; TRBD2 matches at 9 bases. Germline-derived CDR1 and CDR2 are SQVTM and ANQGSEA. The CDR3 spans 14 residues. V dropped 0 bases and J dropped 8; count of bases not matched to a gene: 8. The CDR3 DNA reads as TGCAGCGTTGAAGATCGCGGGGGGGTTTTGAAGCAGTACTTC. It encodes CSVEDRGGVLKQYF.

The CDR3 nucleotides are TGCGCCAGCAGCTTTTGGTCGACTAGTAAGCTGGTTACGCAGTATTTT. This encodes CASSFWSTSKLVTQYF. The chain carries TRBV5-1 and TRBJ2-3; maybe TRBD2 (6 bases). The CDR3 contains 16 residues. Germline loops: CDR1 SGHRS, CDR2 YFSETQ. V lost 2 bases and J 8 bases, leaving 21 bases between the germline ends.

This clone was observed a few times. The genes are TRBV11-2 and TRBJ2-1, with 8 bases identical to TRBD2. This CDR3 has 17 amino acids. Germline trimming cut 5 bases from V and 7 bases from J; bases unmatched to any gene: 16. Germline V lookup: CDR1 SGHAT, CDR2 FQNNGV. CDR3 protein: CASSDPVAGLDQNEQFF. CDR3 sequence (DNA): TGTGCCAGCAGCGACCCCGTAGCGGGGTTAGACCAAAATGAGCAGTTCTTC.

On this clone itself: Other DNA sequences in the same sample also yield this CDR3. The J gene is TRBJ1-1, the V gene TRBV5-4, with no clear D. Trimming pared 4 bases from V and 3 bases from J, leaving 10 bases between. The CDR3 has 13 residues. Germline assignment: CDR1 SGHNT and CDR2 YYREEE (reference sequence). The CDR3 sequence is CASSLGRDTEAFF. The DNA for the CDR3 is TGTGCCAGCAGCCTCGGGCGGGACACTGAAGCTTTCTTT.

This chain joins TRBV19 and TRBJ2-5, with TRBD2 identical over 13 bases. CDR1 and CDR2 (germline): LNHDA, SQIVND (reference sequence). This CDR3 is built from 17 residues. V lost 5 bases to trimming and J lost 7 bases; unmatched junction nucleotides: 13. The CDR3 spells CASSALAGGRGGRTQYF. The DNA for the CDR3 is TGTGCCAGTAGTGCACTAGCGGGGGGGCGAGGAGGTCGGACCCAGTACTTC.

This clone was detected many times. The V call is TRBV4-1, the J call TRBJ2-7; D gene ambiguous. The CDR3 loop spans 15 amino acids. V was pared by 1 base and J by 4 bases, with 14 bases between. Germline assignment: CDR1 MGHRA and CDR2 YSYEKL. The CDR3 is CASSQVPGRVYEQYF. CDR3 nucleotides: TGCGCCAGCAGCCAAGTCCCAGGTCGCGTATACGAGCAGTACTTC.

The table lists this clone with a few counts. This chain uses TRBV5-1 with TRBJ2-1; D unclear. This CDR3 is built from 13 residues. Germline assignment: CDR1 SGHRS and CDR2 YFSETQ. V was cut by 0 bases and J by 7 bases, with 8 bases left in between. The CDR3: CASSLGQRNEQFF. The CDR3 bases are TGCGCCAGCAGCTTGGGGCAGAGGAATGAGCAGTTCTTC.

The chain combines TRBV9 with TRBJ2-4; no clear D gene. Germline CDR1 and CDR2: SGDLS and YYNGEE. The CDR3 totals 18 residues. Trimming cost V 0 bases and J 1 base, with 17 bases left between them. CDR3 nucleotide sequence: TGTGCCAGCAGCGTAGCAGTGAACGCCATCGGGGCCAAAAACATTCAGTACTTC. It codes for CASSVAVNAIGAKNIQYF.